Listed below are T cell receptor beta chains from one sample, sequenced in a study of beta chain features in type 1 diabetes. The protocol was immunoSEQ multiplex PCR, while the TCRdb copy is restricted to in-frame clones and leaves out a portion. The data hold around 600,000 clones, with roughly 12% observed a single time. Sequenced material: naive CD4+ T cells from blood. Receptors were obtained from a man aged 25-45 years with type 1 diabetes. The CDR3 runs from the conserved cysteine through the conserved F or W. A D gene is named only where the DNA matches it firmly. Size tells how often a clone was seen (once, few, many) or the class of an expanded clone, and some rows leave it out.

TRBV5-4	TRBJ2-2	few	TRBD1	CASSQQGVELFF	TGTGCCAGCAGTCAACAGGGGGTAGAGCTGTTTTTT
TRBV2	TRBJ1-2	once	.	CARTGNFYGYTF	TGTGCCAGAACAGGGAACTTCTATGGCTACACCTTC
TRBV7-9	TRBJ2-7	.	.	CASSLLTSSYEQYF	TGTGCCAGCAGCTTATTAACAAGCTCCTACGAGCAGTACTTC
TRBV5-4	TRBJ2-4	.	.	CASSVDKNIQYF	TGTGCCAGCAGCGTGGACAAAAACATTCAGTACTTC
TRBV4-3	TRBJ1-4	few	.	CASSRGSSNEKLFF	TGCGCCAGCAGCCGTGGCAGTTCTAATGAAAAACTGTTTTTT
TRBV11-2	TRBJ2-3	few	TRBD1	CASSYRRGPTDTQYF	TGTGCCAGCAGCTACCGCAGGGGGCCCACAGATACGCAGTATTTT
TRBV11-3	TRBJ2-3	.	.	CASSFGVSDTQYF	TGTGCCAGCAGCTTCGGGGTGTCAGATACGCAGTATTTT
TRBV11-3	TRBJ2-1	.	.	CASSFSNNEQFF	TGTGCCAGCAGCTTCTCCAACAATGAGCAGTTCTTC
TRBV7-2	TRBJ2-5	.	.	CASSAPAKETQYF	TGTGCCAGCAGCGCCCCCGCCAAAGAGACCCAGTACTTC
TRBV7-9	TRBJ2-3	.	.	CASSPPRGREYTDTQYF	TGTGCCAGCAGCCCCCCCCGGGGGCGGGAATACACAGATACGCAGTATTTT
TRBV5-6	TRBJ2-7	few	.	CASSTYSYEQYF	TGTGCCAGCAGCACCTACTCCTACGAGCAGTACTTC
TRBV7-2	TRBJ2-7	few	TRBD2	CASSLGTSGSYEQYF	TGTGCCAGCAGTCTCGGGACTAGCGGGTCCTACGAGCAGTACTTC
TRBV9	TRBJ1-1	few	.	CASSGRAQLNTEAFF	TGTGCCAGCAGCGGTAGGGCGCAGCTGAACACTGAAGCTTTCTTT
TRBV5-1	TRBJ1-1	few	.	CASSLGTAGTEAFF	TGCGCCAGCAGCTTGGGGACGGCCGGGACTGAAGCTTTCTTT
TRBV6-5	TRBJ2-3	.	.	CASSYSNKRHTQYF	TGTGCCAGCAGTTACTCGAATAAGCGCCATACGCAGTATTTT
TRBV5-4	TRBJ2-2	few	.	CASSLMGAVGELFF	TGTGCCAGCAGCTTAATGGGGGCGGTCGGGGAGCTGTTTTTT
TRBV10-3	TRBJ2-1	few	.	CAMSRNRNDEQFF	TGTGCCATGTCACGAAACCGAAACGATGAGCAGTTCTTC
TRBV27	TRBJ2-1	few	.	CASLPWGSSYNEQFF	TGTGCCAGCCTCCCCTGGGGAAGCTCCTACAATGAGCAGTTCTTC
TRBV4-2	TRBJ1-1	few	TRBD1	CASSQETGGVDANTEAFF	TGTGCCAGCAGCCAAGAAACAGGGGGCGTAGACGCGAACACTGAAGCTTTCTTT
TRBV5-8	TRBJ1-2	few	.	CASSVTAGGYTF	TGTGCCAGCAGCGTGACAGCGGGTGGCTACACCTTC
TRBV18	TRBJ1-3	few	.	CASSPRNSGNTIYF	TGTGCCAGCTCACCGCGGAATTCTGGAAACACCATATATTTT
TRBV5-1	TRBJ2-1	few	.	CASSPTGSGGGEQFF	TGCGCCAGCAGCCCGACGGGCTCGGGGGGCGGTGAGCAGTTCTTC
TRBV2	TRBJ1-4	few	.	CASSGSNEKLFF	TGTGCCAGCAGCGGGTCTAATGAAAAACTGTTTTTT
TRBV5-1	TRBJ2-5	few	.	CASSLGYEETQYF	TGCGCCAGCAGCTTGGGCTACGAAGAGACCCAGTACTTC
TRBV6-1	TRBJ2-3	few	.	CASLSFPDTQYF	TGTGCCAGCCTATCGTTTCCAGATACGCAGTATTTT
TRBV9	TRBJ2-3	.	TRBD2	CASSVGTSGTDTQYF	TGTGCCAGCAGCGTCGGAACTAGCGGCACAGATACGCAGTATTTT
TRBV5-4	TRBJ2-3	.	.	CASSFSGADTQYF	TGTGCCAGCAGCTTTTCAGGGGCAGATACGCAGTATTTT
TRBV9	TRBJ1-5	.	.	CASSQGRDQPQHF	TGTGCCAGCAGTCAGGGGAGGGATCAGCCCCAGCATTTT
TRBV5-4	TRBJ2-7	.	TRBD1	CASSRAGTGEIYEQYF	TGTGCCAGCAGCAGAGCCGGGACAGGGGAAATCTACGAGCAGTACTTC
TRBV18	TRBJ1-1	few	TRBD1	CASSKTGDYTEAFF	TGTGCCAGCTCAAAAACAGGGGACTACACTGAAGCTTTCTTT
TRBV29-1	TRBJ2-3	.	.	CSVALAFLTDTQYF	TGCAGCGTCGCTCTAGCGTTTCTCACAGATACGCAGTATTTT
TRBV6-1	TRBJ2-1	few	.	CASSAAVGRVYSEQFF	TGTGCCAGCAGTGCCGCCGTTGGCAGGGTTTACAGTGAGCAGTTCTTC
TRBV4-2	TRBJ2-3	.	.	CASSQGDAGRPPQYF	TGTGCCAGCAGCCAAGGGGATGCAGGCAGACCTCCGCAGTATTTT
TRBV18	TRBJ2-5	.	TRBD2	CASSRPSGGGGETQYF	TGTGCCAGCTCTCGGCCTAGCGGGGGAGGAGGCGAGACCCAGTACTTC
TRBV19	TRBJ2-2	.	TRBD1	CATEQGTTNTGELFF	TGTGCCACCGAACAGGGGACAACGAACACCGGGGAGCTGTTTTTT
TRBV18	TRBJ2-1	.	TRBD2	CASSPRSGGAGEQFF	TGTGCCAGCTCACCGCGGAGCGGGGGGGCCGGTGAGCAGTTCTTC
TRBV11-2	TRBJ2-1	.	TRBD2	CASSSGGNEQFF	TGTGCCAGCAGCTCGGGGGGTAATGAGCAGTTCTTC
TRBV28	TRBJ2-7	.	.	CASAPGRGLSYEQYF	TGTGCCAGCGCGCCGGGGCGGGGCCTCTCCTACGAGCAGTACTTC
TRBV9	TRBJ1-1	.	.	CASSVGGTLNTEAFF	TGTGCCAGCAGCGTAGGTGGCACCTTGAACACTGAAGCTTTCTTT
TRBV5-8	TRBJ1-4	.	.	CASSLWQNEKLFF	TGTGCCAGCAGCTTATGGCAGAATGAAAAACTGTTTTTT
TRBV30	TRBJ1-3	few	.	CAWSSRARGNTIYF	TGTGCCTGGAGTAGTAGGGCTCGTGGAAACACCATATATTTT
TRBV5-4	TRBJ1-6	.	TRBD1	CASTKAPRTGLNSPLHF	TGTGCCAGCACCAAAGCCCCTCGGACAGGGCTTAATTCACCCCTCCACTTT
TRBV28	TRBJ2-7	.	.	CASRTPVSAAYEQYF	TGTGCCAGCAGGACACCAGTAAGTGCCGCCTACGAGCAGTACTTC
TRBV25-1	TRBJ2-7	few	TRBD1	CASGQDNSYEQYF	TGTGCCAGCGGACAGGATAACTCCTACGAGCAGTACTTC
TRBV9	TRBJ2-3	.	TRBD2	CASSLGTSGGPKDTQYF	TGTGCCAGCAGCCTTGGGACTAGCGGGGGCCCGAAAGATACGCAGTATTTT
TRBV2	TRBJ1-5	once	.	CASSVGSPIQHF	TGTGCCAGCAGTGTGGGGTCCCCGATCCAGCATTTT
TRBV11-2	TRBJ2-2	few	.	CASSPPGGTGELFF	TGTGCCAGCAGCCCGCCTGGGGGCACCGGGGAGCTGTTTTTT
TRBV9	TRBJ1-3	.	TRBD1	CASSVTGVVGNTIYF	TGTGCCAGCAGCGTCACAGGGGTCGTTGGAAACACCATATATTTT
TRBV19	TRBJ1-2	few	TRBD1	CASTLTGLTYGYTF	TGTGCCAGTACCTTGACAGGGCTTACCTATGGCTACACCTTC